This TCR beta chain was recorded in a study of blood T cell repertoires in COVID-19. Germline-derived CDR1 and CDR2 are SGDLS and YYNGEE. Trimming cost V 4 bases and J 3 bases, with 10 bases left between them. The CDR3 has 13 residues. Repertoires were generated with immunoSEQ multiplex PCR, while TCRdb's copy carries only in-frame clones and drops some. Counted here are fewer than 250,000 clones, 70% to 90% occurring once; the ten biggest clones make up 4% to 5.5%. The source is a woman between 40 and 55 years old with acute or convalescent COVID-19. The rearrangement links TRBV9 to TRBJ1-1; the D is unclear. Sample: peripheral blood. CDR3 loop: CASSLDTYTEAFF. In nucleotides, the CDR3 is TGTGCCAGCAGCCTAGACACATACACTGAAGCTTTCTTT.